Each of the 13 T cell receptor beta chains below was sequenced from the same sample in a study of tumor-infiltrating lymphocytes in oesophageal squamous cell carcinoma. Via MiXCR, TCRdb re-called the PCR reads, giving one row per CDR3 protein. The sample yields 8,500 to 11,000 distinct CDR3 sequences, approximately 57% seen once. Sample: esophageal tumor tissue. Every receptor here comes from a female donor with esophageal squamous cell carcinoma.

J is TRBJ2-4 and V is TRBV7-6, with D hard to call. The germline CDR1 and CDR2 sequences are SGHVS and FNYEAQ. The CDR3 has 16 amino acids. V was clipped by 6 bases and J by 13 bases, with 28 bases between them. CDR3 loop: CASRPAAGPARNEQYF. CDR3 DNA: TGTGCCAGCAGACCTGCCGCCGGGCCCGCACGCAATGAGCAGTACTTC.

J is TRBJ1-6 and V is TRBV5-4, with 9 bases identical to TRBD1. Looked up from germline, CDR1 is SGHNT and CDR2 is YYREEE (reference sequence). CDR3 size: 15 residues. Trimming took 4 bases from V and 8 from J; bases not matched to a gene: 7. DNA of the CDR3: TGTGCCAGCAGCCCCGGGGACAGGGCGCATTCACCCCTCCACTTT. Translated, it gives CASSPGDRAHSPLHF.

The rearrangement joins TRBV10-2 to TRBJ2-3; TRBD2 aligns across 13 bases. The germline V gene has CDR1 WSHSY and CDR2 SAAADI. The CDR3 spans 14 residues. The ends lost 7 bases at V and 5 bases at J; junction bases unmatched: 3. In nucleotides, the CDR3 is TGCGCCAGCATCCGGACTAGCGGGGGAGATACGCAGTATTTT. Amino acids: CASIRTSGGDTQYF.

V is TRBV28 and J is TRBJ2-5; 10 nucleotides agree with TRBD1. The DNA end favors TRBJ2-1, so the J call may be wrong. Germline CDR1 and CDR2: MDHEN and SYDVKM. The CDR3 extends over 17 amino acids. CDR3 region: CASSYPGQGGLRYRQFF. The DNA for the CDR3 is TGTGCCAGCAGTTACCCAGGACAGGGGGGCTTAAGGTATAGGCAGTTCTTC.

The chain uses TRBV11-2 and TRBJ2-6; TRBD2 aligns across 14 bases. The J call may be mistaken, given a closer DNA end match to TRBJ2-5. This CDR3 has 17 residues. CDR1 and CDR2 (germline): SGHAT, FQNNGV. CDR3 bases: TGTGCCAGCAGCCCCTCGACAGGGACTAGCGGGGGTTTGGCCCAGTACTTC. Its protein is CASSPSTGTSGGLAQYF.

By sample fraction, this clonotype is large (0.1 to 1%). The chain has TRBV25-1 and TRBJ2-1; 10 bases align to TRBD2. CDR3 length equals 16 residues. Germline CDR1 is MGHDK and CDR2 is SYGVNS. V shed 5 bases, J shed 6 bases, and the junction held 10 bases outside the gene matches. CDR3 nucleotides: TGTGCCAGCAGTCCATTCCAGCGGGAGGGCCCCAATGAGCAGTTCTTC. This codes for CASSPFQREGPNEQFF.

This sequence joins TRBV4-3 and TRBJ2-6; perhaps TRBD1 as D (5 bases). Trimming took 0 bases from V and 2 from J, leaving 11 bases between them. This CDR3 has 17 amino acids. Looked up from germline, CDR1 is LGHNA and CDR2 is YSLEER. CDR3 region: CASSQDQGSTGANVLTF. The CDR3 nucleotides read TGCGCCAGCAGCCAAGATCAGGGTAGTACTGGGGCCAACGTCCTGACTTTC.

This clonotype was seen a few times. The chain couples TRBV7-9 to TRBJ2-1, with TRBD2 identical over 12 bases. With the DNA end fitting TRBJ2-5 better, the J assignment may be wrong. Germline CDR1 is SEHNR and CDR2 is FQNEAQ (reference sequence). The CDR3 has 17 residues. The CDR3: CASEPAIGLAGQETQYF. The CDR3, as DNA: TGTGCCAGCGAACCCGCTATAGGACTAGCGGGACAGGAGACCCAGTACTTC.

This clonotype was observed a single time. This chain links TRBV7-8 with TRBJ1-4; D might be TRBD2 (7 bases). The end of the DNA aligns better with TRBJ2-2, so the J call may be wrong. Germline CDR1 is SGHVS and CDR2 is FQNEAQ. The CDR3 is 15 residues long. In DNA form, the CDR3 reads TGTGCCAGCAGCTTATGGGGGGGCCGGACCGGGGAGCTGTTTTTT. Its protein product is CASSLWGGRTGELFF.

The V gene is TRBV6-8, the J gene TRBJ2-7; D unresolved. The germline CDR1 and CDR2 sequences are MNHGY and SAAAGT. V lost 2 bases and J lost 0, with 14 bases in between. The CDR3 covers 16 residues. This chain's CDR3 is CASSYNGPEISYEQYF. The DNA for the CDR3 is TGTGCCAGCAGTTACAACGGCCCAGAAATCTCCTACGAGCAGTACTTC.

In nucleotides, the CDR3 is TGTGCCAGCAGCTTTTTGGGAGGGGATACGCAGTATTTT. Encoded protein: CASSFLGGDTQYF. The genes are TRBV11-1 and TRBJ2-1; TRBD2 agrees at 7 bases. TRBJ2-3 explains the end of the DNA better; the J call may be wrong. The CDR3 contains 13 residues. Germline V gives CDR1 SGHAT, CDR2 FQDESV (reference sequence).

By sample share, this clonotype is medium-sized (0.01 to 0.1%). The rearrangement joins TRBV2 to TRBJ2-1; D might be TRBD1 or TRBD2, each matching 7 bases. Looked up from germline, CDR1 is SNHLY and CDR2 is FYNNEI. The CDR3 is 18 residues long. Trimming left V 0 bases short and J 5 bases short, with 20 bases between. CDR3 coding DNA: TGTGCCAGCAGTGAAGCTCCACCAGGGGGGGTCATTAACAATGAGCAGTTCTTC. Amino acid sequence: CASSEAPPGGVINNEQFF.

The chain is built from TRBV7-2 and TRBJ2-1; D unresolved. CDR1 and CDR2 from the germline V gene are SGHTA and FQGNSA. Trimming pared 1 base from V and 1 base from J, leaving 11 bases between. There are 16 residues in the CDR3. The CDR3, as DNA: TGTGCCAGCAGCTTAGTGGCAGGTTCTTCCTACAATGAGCAGTTCTTC. Translated: CASSLVAGSSYNEQFF.